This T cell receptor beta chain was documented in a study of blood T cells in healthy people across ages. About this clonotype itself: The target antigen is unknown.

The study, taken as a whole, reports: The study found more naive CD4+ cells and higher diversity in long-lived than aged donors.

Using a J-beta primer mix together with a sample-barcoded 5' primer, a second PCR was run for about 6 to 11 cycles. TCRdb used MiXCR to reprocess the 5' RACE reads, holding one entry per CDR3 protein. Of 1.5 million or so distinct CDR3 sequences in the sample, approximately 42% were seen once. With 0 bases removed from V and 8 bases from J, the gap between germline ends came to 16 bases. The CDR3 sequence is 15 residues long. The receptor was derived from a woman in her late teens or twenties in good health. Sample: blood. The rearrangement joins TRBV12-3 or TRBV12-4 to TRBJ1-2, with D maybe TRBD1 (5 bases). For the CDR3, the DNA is TGTGCCAGCAGTTTAGCGAGACAGTGGCACCAGGGCTACACCTTC. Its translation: CASSLARQWHQGYTF.